This T cell receptor (beta chain) was observed in a study of cytomegalovirus exposure and HLA in healthy donors. Study-wide results and caveats: It was reportedly the case that the classifier diagnosed cytomegalovirus status with high specificity and sensitivity. The authors later linked a missense DCLRE1C variant to TCR beta V- and J-gene trimming. Apparent HLA restriction characterized most CMV-associated TCR beta chains in a later analysis.

The PCR ran on 60 Vbeta and 13 Jbeta primers. The table came from immunoSEQ multiplex PCR; TCRdb's copy has only in-frame clones and leaves some out. The table has 130,000 or so clones, more than 8% seen once. About this clone itself: Its antigen remains unknown.

Though nominally healthy at sampling, donors likely had unrecorded immune exposures. The CDR3 is made up of 14 amino acids. The V gene's germline CDR1 is SGDLS and CDR2 YYNGEE. Trimming shortened V by 0 bases and J by 0 bases, and 5 bases separated the two germline ends. The sequence was obtained from a man between 35 and 55 years old in good health and CMV-seronegative. The sequencing input was PBMCs. V usage is TRBV9 and J usage is TRBJ2-3; unclear D gene. The CDR3 region has the DNA TGTGCCAGCAGCGTAGGCCTAAGCACAGATACGCAGTATTTT. Translated, it gives CASSVGLSTDTQYF. Full variable domain (outside the CDR3, taken from reference TRBV9 and TRBJ2-3): DSGVTQTPKHLITATGQRVTLRCSPRSGDLSVYWYQQSLDQGLQFLIQYYNGEERAKGNILERFSAQQFPDLHSELNLSSLELGDSALYFCASSVGLSTDTQYFGPGTRLTVL.